What follows are 23 T cell receptor beta chains derived from one specimen sequenced in a study of OX40 agonist ivuxolimab in advanced cancers. The protocol was immunoSEQ multiplex PCR, while the TCRdb copy is restricted to in-frame clones and leaves out a portion. The sample carries approximately 100,000 clones, approximately 90% recorded once. Here the sequenced sample was CD4+ or CD8+ T cells sorted from blood, taken in a trial of the OX40 agonist ivuxolimab. These receptors all stem from an adult with an advanced solid tumor such as melanoma, head and neck, liver or kidney cancer.

This sequence joins TRBV7-8 and TRBJ2-3, with D perhaps TRBD1 (7 bases). In germline, CDR1 is SGHVS, CDR2 FQNEAQ. The V end was cut by 5 bases, the J end by 6 bases, with 15 bases between. The CDR3 spans 14 residues. The CDR3 spells CASSRDRDSDTQYF. The CDR3 nucleotides are TGTGCCAGCAGCAGAGACAGGGACTCGGATACGCAGTATTTT. The full variable domain, rest sourced from reference TRBV7-8 and TRBJ2-3, is GAGVSQSPRYKVAKRGQDVALRCDPISGHVSLFWYQQALGQGPEFLTYFQNEAQLDKSGLPSDRFFAERPEGSVSTLKIQRTQQEDSAVYLCASSRDRDSDTQYFGPGTRLTVL.

The V call is TRBV7-3, the J call TRBJ1-2; D gene ambiguous. There are 14 residues in the CDR3. CDR1 and CDR2 (germline): SGHTA, FQGTGA. The germline V and J ends were trimmed by 0 bases and 7 bases, with 12 bases remaining between them. The CDR3 here is CASSLTGTGGGYTF. Here the CDR3 DNA reads TGTGCCAGCAGCTTAACTGGCACGGGCGGTGGCTACACCTTC. Looking up the rest from reference TRBV7-3 and TRBJ1-2 gives the full variable domain: GAGVSQTPSNKVTEKGKYVELRCDPISGHTALYWYRQSLGQGPEFLIYFQGTGAADDSGLPNDRFFAVRPEGSVSTLKIQRTERGDSAVYLCASSLTGTGGGYTFGSGTRLTVV.

The gene calls are TRBV7-8 and TRBJ1-5; D is unresolved. Germline V gene lookup returns CDR1 SGHVS and CDR2 FQNEAQ. The V end was cut by 5 bases, the J end by 0 bases, with 17 bases between. The CDR3 spans 17 residues. The CDR3 coding sequence is TGTGCCAGCAGCAATCCTCCACAGCCGTATAGCAATCAGCCCCAGCATTTT. Its translation: CASSNPPQPYSNQPQHF. Combining the CDR3 with reference TRBV7-8 and TRBJ1-5 gives the whole variable domain GAGVSQSPRYKVAKRGQDVALRCDPISGHVSLFWYQQALGQGPEFLTYFQNEAQLDKSGLPSDRFFAERPEGSVSTLKIQRTQQEDSAVYLCASSNPPQPYSNQPQHFGDGTRLSIL.

This chain joins TRBV7-9 and TRBJ1-2; 7 positions agree with TRBD1. Germline CDR1 reads SEHNR; CDR2 reads FQNEAQ (reference sequence). J lost 6 bases, V lost 8 bases, and 9 bases had no gene match. This CDR3 region has 13 residues. The CDR3 sequence is CASERDSLDGYTF. In nucleotides, the CDR3 is TGTGCCAGCGAACGGGACAGCCTGGATGGCTACACCTTC.

J is TRBJ2-3 and V is TRBV7-6, with a tentative D call TRBD2 (5 bases). V lost 1 base to trimming and J lost 5 bases, with 16 bases between them. The CDR3 has 16 residues. The germline gives CDR1 SGHVS, CDR2 FNYEAQ. CDR3 sequence (DNA): TGTGCCAGCAGCTTAGGTGGAGGACGGACTCTAGATACGCAGTATTTT. This codes for CASSLGGGRTLDTQYF.

This chain connects TRBV28 to TRBJ1-5, with D possibly TRBD1 on 5 matching bases. CDR3 size: 15 residues. Germline CDR1 is MDHEN and CDR2 is SYDVKM. V was clipped by 3 bases and J by 3 bases, with 12 bases between them. The CDR3 nucleotides read TGTGCCAGCAGTTTCGGTGGGGGGGTCAATCAGCCCCAGCATTTT. The encoded protein is CASSFGGGVNQPQHF.

The chain couples TRBV5-5 to TRBJ1-6; tentatively, D is TRBD1 (5 bases). Per the germline V gene, CDR1 is SGHKS and CDR2 is YYEKEE (reference sequence). V was cut by 6 bases and J by 15 bases, with 25 bases left in between. This CDR3 comprises 15 residues. The CDR3, as DNA: TGTGCCAGCAAATCGTCGCCAGGGACCCCGACGGACCTCCACTTT. This translates into CASKSSPGTPTDLHF.

J is TRBJ2-7 and V is TRBV15; D is uncertain. The CDR3 is 18 amino acids. Deletions cut 0 bases from V and 0 bases from J, with 18 bases between. In germline, CDR1 is LNHNV, CDR2 YYDKDF (reference sequence). The CDR3 sequence: CATSRDRSVRTFSYEQYF. In nucleotides, the CDR3 is TGTGCCACCAGCAGAGATCGCAGCGTTCGAACCTTCTCCTACGAGCAGTACTTC.

The gene calls are TRBV27 and TRBJ1-5; no clear D. The CDR3 loop spans 19 amino acids. V lost 4 bases and J lost 2, with 24 bases in between. Germline V gene sequence: CDR1 MNHEY, CDR2 SMNVEV (reference sequence). CDR3 in DNA: TGTGCCAGCAGTTCCCGTCGAGATAGCCTAAGGTACGGCAATCAGCCCCAGCATTTT. Encoded protein: CASSSRRDSLRYGNQPQHF.

The chain employs TRBV18 and TRBJ1-5; maybe TRBD1 (5 bases). V was cut by 3 bases and J by 0 bases, with 9 bases left in between. The CDR3 has 15 residues. CDR1 KGHSH and CDR2 LQKENI come from the germline V gene. The CDR3, as DNA: TGTGCCAGCTCACCGGGGACTCATAGCAATCAGCCCCAGCATTTT. It codes for CASSPGTHSNQPQHF.

The chain recombines TRBV18 with TRBJ1-5; D unclear. The CDR3 runs to 13 residues. With 3 bases removed from V and 8 bases from J, the gap between germline ends came to 11 bases. Germline CDR1 reads KGHSH; CDR2 reads LQKENI. CDR3 nucleotides: TGTGCCAGCTCACCGGAGGGAAGGGAGCCCCAGCATTTT. As protein: CASSPEGREPQHF.

The genes are TRBV6-5 and TRBJ1-5; TRBD1 might be the D (5 bases). This CDR3 has 14 residues. Trimming left V 5 bases short and J 3 bases short, with 11 bases between. Germline CDR1 and CDR2: MNHEY and SVGAGI. CDR3 sequence (DNA): TGTGCCAGCAGTGAGGGGAAGGCCAATCAGCCCCAGCATTTT. It yields the protein CASSEGKANQPQHF.

This clone was seen once. The chain links TRBV30 to TRBJ2-1; 8 bases match TRBD2. The germline gives CDR1 GTSNPN, CDR2 SVGIG (reference sequence). V gave up 2 bases and J gave up 6 bases; unmatched junction bases: 6. The CDR3 is made up of 14 amino acids. In DNA, the CDR3 is TGTGCCTGGAGTTTCGGGGGGGGTAGCAATGAGCAGTTCTTC. The encoded protein is CAWSFGGGSNEQFF.

This clone was seen only a few times. V gene TRBV6-1 combines with J gene TRBJ1-5, with D perhaps TRBD1 (5 bases). The CDR3 runs to 14 residues. CDR1 MNHNS and CDR2 SASEGT come from the germline V gene. V was trimmed by 5 bases and J by 3 bases, leaving 11 bases between them. CDR3 sequence: CASSFEQVNQPQHF. The CDR3 bases are TGTGCCAGCAGTTTCGAACAGGTCAATCAGCCCCAGCATTTT.

The rearrangement joins TRBV5-4 to TRBJ2-7, with a possible D match to TRBD1 (6 bases). The CDR3 contains 16 residues. V shed 3 bases and J shed 2 bases, with 18 bases lying between them. Germline V gives CDR1 SGHNT, CDR2 YYREEE (reference sequence). The CDR3 sequence: CASSSLGQTGTYEQYF. The CDR3 DNA sequence: TGTGCCAGCAGCTCGCTGGGGCAAACAGGGACCTACGAGCAGTACTTC.

The gene calls are TRBV10-3 and TRBJ1-4; no reliable D call. V lost 0 bases to trimming and J lost 0 bases, with 8 bases between them. The CDR3 extends over 16 amino acids. Germline V gene sequence: CDR1 ENHRY, CDR2 SYGVKD. CDR3 coding DNA: TGTGCCATCAGTGAGTCGTCGGGAACAACTAATGAAAAACTGTTTTTT. Translated: CAISESSGTTNEKLFF.

The V and J genes are TRBV28 and TRBJ2-3; 10 bases fit TRBD1. The CDR3 has 15 amino acids. V trimming: 6 bases; J trimming: 1 base; junction bases outside the gene matches: 4. Germline V gene sequence: CDR1 MDHEN, CDR2 SYDVKM. In DNA form, the CDR3 reads TGTGCCAGCAGGGGGGGACAGGGGCGCACAGATACGCAGTATTTT. This codes for CASRGGQGRTDTQYF.

The chain employs TRBV7-9 and TRBJ1-2, with 8 bases that match TRBD1. Trimming removed 5 bases from V and 3 bases from J; junction bases left unmatched: 5. Germline lookup yields CDR1 SEHNR and CDR2 FQNEAQ (reference sequence). The CDR3 is 14 amino acids. This CDR3 is CASSRETGDYGYTF. DNA for the CDR3: TGTGCCAGCAGCAGAGAGACAGGGGACTATGGCTACACCTTC.

The chain links TRBV5-4 to TRBJ2-3, with TRBD1 matching 8 bases. The CDR3 is 15 residues long. Germline values: CDR1 SGHNT, CDR2 YYREEE (reference sequence). After removal of 0 bases from V and 4 bases from J, the junction contained 4 bases not matched to a gene. The CDR3, as DNA: TGTGCCAGCAGCTTGGAGAGGACAGGGTCAGATACGCAGTATTTT. This encodes CASSLERTGSDTQYF.

This chain joins TRBV7-6 and TRBJ2-1; a possible D gene is TRBD1 (6 bases). CDR3 length: 14 amino acids. V lost 1 base and J lost 7, with 11 bases in between. Germline loops: CDR1 SGHVS, CDR2 FNYEAQ. The CDR3 loop reads CASSLGGPGNEQFF. Here the CDR3 DNA reads TGTGCCAGCAGCTTAGGGGGGCCGGGGAATGAGCAGTTCTTC.

V usage is TRBV16 and J usage is TRBJ1-5; no firm D call. Per the germline V gene, CDR1 is KGHSY and CDR2 is FQNENV. V was shortened by 0 bases and J by 1 base, with 7 bases between the two germline ends. This CDR3 has 15 residues. The CDR3 protein is CASSQSATSNQPQHF. CDR3 nucleotide sequence: TGTGCCAGCAGCCAATCGGCGACAAGCAATCAGCCCCAGCATTTT.

The chain couples TRBV7-9 to TRBJ2-1; weak D call: TRBD1 (5 bases). The V gene's germline CDR1 is SEHNR and CDR2 FQNEAQ (reference sequence). The CDR3 loop spans 15 amino acids. V shed 3 bases and J shed 6 bases, with 15 bases lying between them. CDR3 coding DNA: TGTGCCAGCAGCTTGTTTGAGGTGACAGCCAATGAGCAGTTCTTC. Translation: CASSLFEVTANEQFF.

This clone occurred once. The chain uses TRBV4-1 and TRBJ2-5; 7 positions match TRBD1. V was clipped by 5 bases and J by 5 bases; unmatched bases: 5. The CDR3 is made up of 13 amino acids. The germline gives CDR1 MGHRA, CDR2 YSYEKL. CDR3 sequence reads: CASSRGHLETQYF. Here the CDR3 DNA reads TGCGCCAGCAGCAGGGGGCACTTGGAGACCCAGTACTTC.